This T cell receptor beta chain was profiled in a study of T cell changes during pregnancy in multiple sclerosis. The data were produced by immunoSEQ multiplex PCR, yet TCRdb's version contains in-frame clones alone and is incomplete. Of about 50,000 clones in the sample, about nine tenths are singletons; the top ten hold 0.27%. Sequenced material: CD4+ T cells from peripheral blood mononuclear cells, taken in the second trimester of pregnancy. The sequence came from a female donor with multiple sclerosis, enrolled in a pregnancy study.

This chain's CDR3 is CASSSSGGPYEQYF. The DNA for the CDR3 is TGTGCCAGCAGTTCCTCAGGGGGCCCCTACGAGCAGTACTTC. The V and J genes are TRBV27 and TRBJ2-7, with 8 positions matching TRBD1. V trimming: 4 bases; J trimming: 2 bases; junction bases outside the gene matches: 4. This CDR3 spans 14 amino acids. Per germline, CDR1 MNHEY and CDR2 SMNVEV (reference sequence).